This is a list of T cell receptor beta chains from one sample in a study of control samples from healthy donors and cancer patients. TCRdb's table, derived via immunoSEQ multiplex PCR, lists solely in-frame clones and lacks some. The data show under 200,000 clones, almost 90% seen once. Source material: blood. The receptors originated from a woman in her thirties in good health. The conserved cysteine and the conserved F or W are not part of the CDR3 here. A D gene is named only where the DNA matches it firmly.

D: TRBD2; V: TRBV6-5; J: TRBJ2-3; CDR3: ASASGGARTDTQY
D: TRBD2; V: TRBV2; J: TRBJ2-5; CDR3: ASVRGVGTQY
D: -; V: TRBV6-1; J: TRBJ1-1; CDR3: ASSEFPSGVMNTEAF
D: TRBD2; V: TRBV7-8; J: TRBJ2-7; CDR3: ASSQAAGRGRDEQY
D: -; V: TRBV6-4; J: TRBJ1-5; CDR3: ASSDRAGNQPQH
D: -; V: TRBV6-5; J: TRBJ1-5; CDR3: ASSKDSNQPQH
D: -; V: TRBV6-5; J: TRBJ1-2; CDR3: ASSFLANYGYT
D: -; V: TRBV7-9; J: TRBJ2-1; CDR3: ASSLGGIYNEQF
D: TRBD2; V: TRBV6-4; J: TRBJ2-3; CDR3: ASSESAGGTDTQY
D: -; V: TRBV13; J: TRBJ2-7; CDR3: ASSFQQDVSYEQY
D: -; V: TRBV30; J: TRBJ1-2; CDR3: AWSVQGDYGYT
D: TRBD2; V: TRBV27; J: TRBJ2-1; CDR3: ASSFIPAGGPYNEQF
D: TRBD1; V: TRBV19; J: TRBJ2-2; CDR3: ASSTNRGQSTGELF
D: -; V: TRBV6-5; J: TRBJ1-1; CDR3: ASRPLNTEAF